This TCR beta chain stems from a study of T cells in Graves' hyperthyroidism and ophthalmopathy. About the study: Sampling of peripheral blood happened at initial diagnosis, prior to any treatment. Overall study findings and caveats: Expanded thyroid clonotypes (above 0.001) were mostly also found in blood. Ophthalmopathy got predicted by the model a median approximately 6.4 months before its onset.

Active moderate-to-severe ophthalmopathy, Clinical Activity Score at least 3, NOSPECS at least 4, under 3 months' duration. This clonotype was detected ten times or more. Its antigen is not identified. Amplified regions were TCR beta CDR3 sequences from RNA transcripts. Primed by the HTBI set, a first-round RT-PCR was run on the TCR CDR3. TCRdb itself ran the multiplex PCR reads through MiXCR, one entry per CDR3 protein. The data hold 400,000 to 550,000 distinct CDR3 sequences, with 24% observed a single time. Per the germline V gene, CDR1 is SGHTA and CDR2 is FQGNSA. The CDR3 is 13 amino acids. V lost 4 bases to trimming and J lost 1 base, with 8 bases between them.

The sequenced material came from blood. The TCR sequence derives from a young woman with Graves' ophthalmopathy. The chain uses TRBV7-2 and TRBJ2-7; D possibly corresponds to TRBD1 (6 bases). The CDR3 region is CASSSQGSYEQYF. The CDR3 DNA is TGTGCCAGCAGCTCACAGGGTTCCTACGAGCAGTACTTC.